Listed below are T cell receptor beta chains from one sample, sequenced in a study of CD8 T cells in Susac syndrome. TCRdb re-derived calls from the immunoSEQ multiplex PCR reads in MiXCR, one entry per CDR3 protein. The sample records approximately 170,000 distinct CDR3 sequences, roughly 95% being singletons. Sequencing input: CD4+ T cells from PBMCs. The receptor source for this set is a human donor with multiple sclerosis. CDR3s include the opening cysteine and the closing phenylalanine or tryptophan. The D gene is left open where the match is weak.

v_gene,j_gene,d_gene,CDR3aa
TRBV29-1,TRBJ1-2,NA,CSVEGGFYGYTF
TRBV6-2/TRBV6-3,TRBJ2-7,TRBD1,CASSNRDRSYEQYF
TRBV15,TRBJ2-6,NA,CATRLGGSGANVLTF
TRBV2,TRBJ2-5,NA,CASAGGAETQYF
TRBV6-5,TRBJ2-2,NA,CASSYSRLSGELFF
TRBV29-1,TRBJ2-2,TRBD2,CSAGLASTGELFF
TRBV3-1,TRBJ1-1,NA,CASSQDRWTEAFF
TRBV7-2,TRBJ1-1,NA,CASSPNPGMGNIFF
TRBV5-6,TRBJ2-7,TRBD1,CASSTGQGPGYSSYEQYF
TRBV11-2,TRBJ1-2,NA,CASSLDRFTGHTF
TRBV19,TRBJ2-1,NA,CASSIRHSYNEQFF
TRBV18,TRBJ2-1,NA,CASSPPQKDYNEQFF
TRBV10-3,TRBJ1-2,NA,CAIVPGLPFISGYTF
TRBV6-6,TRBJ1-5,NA,CASRRQVNQPQHF
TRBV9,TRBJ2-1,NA,CASSVGFPGYNEQFF
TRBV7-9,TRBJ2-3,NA,CASSPRRGLDTQYF
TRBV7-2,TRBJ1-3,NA,CASSISYQGAGNTIYF
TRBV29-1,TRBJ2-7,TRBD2,CSVGGLQTGQYF
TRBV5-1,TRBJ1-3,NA,CASSLGQENTIYF